In this sample, the clone carrying this T cell receptor beta chain turned up a few times. Its matching antigen is unknown. MiXCR was run by TCRdb on the 5' RACE reads, yielding one entry per CDR3 protein. The sample carries about 130,000 distinct CDR3 sequences, roughly 6% recorded once. These data belong to a study of T-cell memory formation after mild COVID-19. Findings and limits, study-wide: The study found contracting CD4+ clones mainly in CM and EM and contracting CD8+ clones in EMRA. Detection of some responders pre-infection suggested pre-existing cross-reactive memory T cells participated.

This clonotype was obtained from an adult woman who had mild COVID-19 (a few samples of this study predate the infection). Cell type and time point are not known. Sequenced sample: PBMCs or a T cell subset sorted from them (not recorded which).

The CDR3 sequence is CASSVGGGPNQPQHF. In DNA form, the CDR3 reads TGTGCCAGCAGCGTAGGTGGAGGACCCAATCAGCCCCAGCATTTT. The chain uses TRBV9 and TRBJ1-5; D not certain. CDR3 length: 15 amino acids. Per germline, CDR1 SGDLS and CDR2 YYNGEE. V was clipped by 0 bases and J by 3 bases, with 10 bases between them.